These 14 T cell receptor beta chains originate from one sample sequenced in a study of metastatic and nonmetastatic thyroid tumors. With MiXCR, TCRdb called clones anew from the PCR reads. The data show some 15,000 clones, with roughly a quarter seen just once and roughly 13% held by the top ten. All patients were treatment-naive before thyroid surgery. The sample taken for sequencing was adjacent normal tissue. These receptors came from a female donor with papillary thyroid cancer or a benign thyroid nodule (not recorded which). Some clones in this sample may be carry-over from other donors' samples.

This rearrangement joins TRBV30 to TRBJ1-6, with D possibly being TRBD1 (6 bases). Germline loops: CDR1 GTSNPN, CDR2 SVGIG (reference sequence). The CDR3 contains 14 residues. Deletions cut 5 bases from V and 8 bases from J, with 16 bases between. The CDR3 loop reads CAWVPGGNYSPLHF. The CDR3, as DNA: TGTGCCTGGGTCCCGGGGGGCAACTATTCACCCCTCCACTTT.

This clone came up a few times. At one boundary the junction diverges from the germline segment, which might be a read error. This chain connects TRBV6-1 to TRBJ1-1, with D possibly matching TRBD1 (5 bases). Germline assignment: CDR1 MNHNS and CDR2 SASEGT. The CDR3 loop spans 16 amino acids. The CDR3 DNA reads TGTGCCAGCAGCCTACAAAAGGGGAGGTTGAAAACTGAAGCTTTCTTT. Encoded protein: CASSLQKGRLKTEAFF.

This clone has just a few counts. This chain uses TRBV6-1 with TRBJ1-5; D is uncertain. The CDR3 length is 14 residues. Germline CDR1 is MNHNS and CDR2 is SASEGT. V lost 5 bases and J 7 bases, leaving 15 bases between the germline ends. In DNA, the CDR3 is TGTGCCAGCAGTACCGGTCTGCCGGGGCAGCCCCAGCATTTT. Its protein is CASSTGLPGQPQHF.

The CDR3 DNA reads TGTGCCAGCAGCTTAGGCGGCTATGGCTACACCTTC. It translates to CASSLGGYGYTF. The chain recombines TRBV7-8 with TRBJ1-2; D not resolved. Between the trimmed V and J ends, which lost 1 base and 4 bases, there was a span of 4 bases. CDR3 length: 12 amino acids. Per germline, CDR1 SGHVS and CDR2 FQNEAQ.

Comment on this clone: A read error may be the cause here, since a much bigger clone is one base away. The rearrangement links TRBV20-1 to TRBJ2-7; 7 positions agree with TRBD1. Germline values: CDR1 DFQATT, CDR2 SNEGSKA (reference sequence). J lost 6 bases, V lost 4 bases, and 6 bases had no gene match. The CDR3 has 12 amino acids. The CDR3 coding sequence is TGCAGTGCTAAAACAGGGGTCCTCGAGCAGTACTTC. Protein: CSAKTGVLEQYF.

The rearrangement uses TRBV2 and TRBJ1-2, with D uncertain. Trimming removed 6 bases from V and 4 bases from J, with 9 bases in between. The CDR3 length is 12 residues. Looked up from germline, CDR1 is SNHLY and CDR2 is FYNNEI. The CDR3 DNA follows: TGTGCCAGCAGCAAACTGGTCTATGGCTACACCTTC. It yields the protein CASSKLVYGYTF.

V and J are TRBV14 and TRBJ2-3; tentatively, D is TRBD2 (7 bases). CDR1 and CDR2 from the germline V gene are SGHDN and FVKESK. V gave up 1 base and J gave up 3 bases, with 26 bases separating them. This CDR3 is 20 amino acids long. CDR3 DNA sequence: TGTGCCAGCAGCCAAGGAACTCTGGGGGGGCAACGAGAGAGGACAGATACGCAGTATTTT. It specifies CASSQGTLGGQRERTDTQYF.

The J gene is TRBJ1-2, the V gene TRBV3-1; 7 positions agree with TRBD1. The trim removed 8 bases at V and 6 bases at J, leaving 21 bases unmatched. Germline loops: CDR1 LGHDT, CDR2 YNNKEL (reference sequence). This CDR3 has 17 amino acids. The CDR3 region is CASPCKGALLIPNGYTF. The DNA of the CDR3 is TGTGCCAGCCCCTGTAAGGGGGCGCTTCTCATTCCTAATGGCTACACCTTC. The complete variable domain, with remaining parts taken from reference TRBV3-1 and TRBJ1-2, reads DTAVSQTPKYLVTQMGNDKSIKCEQNLGHDTMYWYKQDSKKFLKIMFSYNNKELIINETVPNRFSPKSPDKAHLNLHINSLELGDSAVYFCASPCKGALLIPNGYTFGSGTRLTVV.

This clone qualifies as medium-sized (0.01 to 0.1%). V and J are TRBV28 and TRBJ2-3; maybe TRBD1 (5 bases). The V end lost 5 bases, the J end lost 6 bases, and 24 bases lay between the germline ends. This CDR3 comprises 17 residues. Germline CDR1 is MDHEN and CDR2 is SYDVKM. DNA for the CDR3: TGTGCCAGCAGTCCAATTCAGGGAACTACGCCTTCGGATACGCAGTATTTT. It codes for CASSPIQGTTPSDTQYF.

This chain joins TRBV14 and TRBJ1-1; tentative D call: TRBD1 (6 bases). With 5 bases removed from V and 2 bases from J, the gap between germline ends came to 9 bases. The CDR3 has 13 amino acids. CDR1 SGHDN and CDR2 FVKESK come from the germline V gene. The CDR3 reads CASSVQGNTEAFF. The CDR3 coding sequence is TGTGCCAGCAGCGTACAGGGAAACACTGAAGCTTTCTTT.

J is TRBJ1-1 and V is TRBV5-1; D is perhaps TRBD1 (6 bases). The CDR3 spans 17 residues. V shed 6 bases and J shed 0 bases, with 21 bases lying between them. Germline CDR1 and CDR2: SGHRS and YFSETQ. CDR3 amino acids: CASTPWGAGIMNTEAFF. In DNA form, the CDR3 reads TGCGCCAGCACCCCCTGGGGGGCAGGGATCATGAACACTGAAGCTTTCTTT. Full variable domain (missing parts from reference TRBV5-1 and TRBJ1-1): KAGVTQTPRYLIKTRGQQVTLSCSPISGHRSVSWYQQTPGQGLQFLFEYFSETQRNKGNFPGRFSGRQFSNSRSEMNVSTLELGDSALYLCASTPWGAGIMNTEAFFGQGTRLTVV.

This clone has only a few counts. The genes are TRBV19 and TRBJ1-2; D is unclear. Between the trimmed V and J ends, which lost 3 bases and 4 bases, there was a span of 9 bases. The CDR3 runs to 13 residues. Germline values: CDR1 LNHDA, CDR2 SQIVND (reference sequence). For the CDR3, the DNA is TGTGCCAGTAGTATTAATTTCGGCTATGGCTACACCTTC. Translating gives CASSINFGYGYTF.

A note on this clone: One end of the junction is discordant with germline, which a read error may explain. The rearrangement uses TRBV7-2 and TRBJ2-5, with TRBD1 as a possible D gene (6 bases). The CDR3 has 12 residues. Germline V gene lookup returns CDR1 SGHTA and CDR2 FQGNSA. The CDR3: CASSLPRDQGRF. CDR3 coding DNA: TGTGCCAGCAGCCTGCCCCGGGACCAGGGGCGCTTC.

This clone was observed a handful of times. The V gene is TRBV19, the J gene TRBJ2-5; tentatively, D is TRBD2 (5 bases). V was trimmed by 6 bases and J by 5 bases, leaving 16 bases between them. Germline CDR1 and CDR2: LNHDA and SQIVND (reference sequence). The CDR3 length is 14 residues. The DNA of the CDR3 is TGTGCCAGTAGAAACCCGGGGAGTTTGGAGACCCAGTACTTC. Residues: CASRNPGSLETQYF.